This T cell receptor beta chain was sequenced in a study of cytomegalovirus exposure and HLA in healthy donors. The study ran its PCR with 60 Vbeta and 13 Jbeta primers. Here immunoSEQ multiplex PCR was the method, and the copy in TCRdb shows in-frame clones only, minus some. The sample holds some 120,000 clones, around four fifths seen once. This clone was seen more than once but under ten times. This sequence was found in a man aged 35 to 55 in good health and CMV-seronegative. Sequencing was carried out using PBMCs.

As DNA, the CDR3 is TGCGCCAGCAGCCAAGGCGACAGGGATGGCGAAAAACTGTTTTTT. It encodes CASSQGDRDGEKLFF. V gene TRBV4-3 combines with J gene TRBJ1-4, with 7 bases identical to TRBD1. This CDR3 has 15 amino acids. Germline CDR1 is LGHNA and CDR2 is YSLEER. V trimming: 1 base; J trimming: 8 bases; junction bases outside the gene matches: 7.